One T cell receptor (beta chain) is described in this entry. Its cognate antigen is unknown. One base away lies a much larger clone, so this may be a sequencing read error. Likely a read error: the CDR3 ends without its conserved phenylalanine or tryptophan. Construction of the TCRbeta library involved unique molecular identifiers. TCRdb recomputed calls from the PCR reads with MiXCR, one row per CDR3 protein. Among about 300,000 distinct CDR3 sequences listed, about 9.5% were seen once. These data originate in a study of T-cell reconstitution after alpha-beta-depleted transplantation in children. Broader study findings: The study traced high day-60 TCRbeta diversity in some patients to surviving recipient T cells and thymic progenitors. T-cell numbers and diversity, one year after transplant, stemmed largely from T cells that were newly produced. Approximately two months post-transplant, alpha-beta T cells reportedly originated from several hundred expanded graft clones.

This CDR3 has 16 amino acids. V lost 6 bases to trimming and J lost 6 bases; unmatched junction nucleotides: 11. The germline gives CDR1 MDHEN, CDR2 SYDVKM. This TCR derives from a boy younger than two with acute myeloid leukemia, due to receive a stem cell transplant. The source material was PBMCs, sampled before TCRalphabeta/CD19-depleted stem cell transplant. The J gene is TRBJ2-1, the V gene TRBV28; TRBD2 aligns across 10 bases. The CDR3 DNA reads as TGTGCCAGCAGCTTTCCTAGCGGGGGCCAACTCAATGAGCAGTTCATC. Amino acid sequence: CASSFPSGGQLNEQFI.